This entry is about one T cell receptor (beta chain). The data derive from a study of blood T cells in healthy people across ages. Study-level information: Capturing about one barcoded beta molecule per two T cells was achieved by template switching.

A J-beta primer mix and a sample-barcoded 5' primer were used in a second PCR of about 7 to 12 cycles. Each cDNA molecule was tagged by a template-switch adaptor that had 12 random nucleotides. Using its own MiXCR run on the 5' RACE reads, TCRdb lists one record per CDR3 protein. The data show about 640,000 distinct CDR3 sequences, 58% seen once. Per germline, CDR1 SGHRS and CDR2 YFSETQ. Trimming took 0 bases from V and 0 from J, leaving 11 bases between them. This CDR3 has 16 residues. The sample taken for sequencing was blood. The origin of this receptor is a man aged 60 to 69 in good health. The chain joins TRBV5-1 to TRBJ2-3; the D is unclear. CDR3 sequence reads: CASSLGTPSSTDTQYF. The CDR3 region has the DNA TGCGCCAGCAGCTTGGGGACGCCGTCTAGCACAGATACGCAGTATTTT. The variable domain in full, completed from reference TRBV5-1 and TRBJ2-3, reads KAGVTQTPRYLIKTRGQQVTLSCSPISGHRSVSWYQQTPGQGLQFLFEYFSETQRNKGNFPGRFSGRQFSNSRSEMNVSTLELGDSALYLCASSLGTPSSTDTQYFGPGTRLTVL.